This passage covers 17 T cell receptor beta chains from one sample sequenced in a study of T cell repertoires in cytomegalovirus infection. The antigens for these receptors are not known. TCRdb itself ran the reads through MiXCR, one entry per CDR3 protein. This sample carries approximately 990,000 distinct CDR3 sequences, roughly a third of them seen once, and the ten largest clones take 13%. The source material was cultured CD8+ T cells from PBMCs, sampled from culture after CMV antigen stimulation. The receptors were sampled from a human donor in good health (CMV status not recorded). Some clones in this sample may be carry-over from other donors' samples.

There are many counts of this clonotype. Compared with germline, one end of the junction differs, possibly owing to a read error. J is TRBJ2-1 and V is TRBV5-1; 9 bases agree with TRBD2. This CDR3 contains 16 residues. Germline CDR1 reads SGHRS; CDR2 reads YFSETQ. The CDR3 nucleotides read TGTGCCAGCAGCTTACTCGCGGGGGGGGCCTACAATGAGCAGTTCTTC. Its protein product is CASSLLAGGAYNEQFF.

This clonotype was picked up many times. V is TRBV12-5 and J is TRBJ2-1, with D unclear. This CDR3 has 13 residues. Germline-derived CDR1 and CDR2 are LGHNT and FRNRAP. Trimming stripped 5 bases from V and 8 bases from J, with 13 bases between. The CDR3 DNA follows: TGTGCTAGTGGTCCCCCCCTACGCGATGAGCAGTTCTTC. It specifies CASGPPLRDEQFF.

This clonotype was seen a few times. The rearrangement links TRBV4-1 to TRBJ2-2; D gene ambiguous. The V and J ends lost 0 bases and 7 bases respectively, with 12 bases between them. The germline V gene encodes CDR1 MGHRA and CDR2 YSYEKL. This CDR3 is 15 amino acids long. The CDR3 sequence: CASSQDRGPGGELFF. In DNA form, the CDR3 reads TGCGCCAGCAGCCAAGATCGCGGTCCGGGCGGGGAGCTGTTTTTT.

This chain uses TRBV19 with TRBJ2-1; D might be TRBD1 or TRBD2, each matching 5 bases. This CDR3 comprises 13 residues. Germline V gene sequence: CDR1 LNHDA, CDR2 SQIVND (reference sequence). V lost 8 bases, J lost 6 bases, and 14 bases lay in between. Here the CDR3 DNA reads TGTGCCAGTTCGTGGGGGATCTTCAATGAGCAGTTCTTC. Amino acid sequence: CASSWGIFNEQFF.

Comment on this clonotype: With a much larger clone just one base away, this may be a read error. The chain carries TRBV7-6 and TRBJ2-3; D is unclear. CDR1 is SGHVS, CDR2 FNYEAQ, per germline. The V gene lost 5 bases and the J gene lost 3 bases, with 12 bases spanning the gap. This CDR3 contains 14 residues. The CDR3 spells CASSPLIATDTQYF. The CDR3 DNA follows: TGTGCCAGCAGCCCACTTATCGCGACAGATACGCAGTATTTT.

The sample holds many counts of this clonotype. The chain recombines TRBV25-1 with TRBJ2-3, with 8 bases that match TRBD2. The J segment lost 0 bases and the V segment lost 6 bases, leaving 8 bases of the junction unmatched. CDR1 and CDR2 from the germline V gene are MGHDK and SYGVNS. There are 16 residues in the CDR3. The CDR3 nucleotides are TGTGCCAGCAGCCCCCGGGAGGGGCCCAGCACAGATACGCAGTATTTT. It yields the protein CASSPREGPSTDTQYF.

As regards this clonotype: Just one base apart from a much larger clone, this may be a read error. The chain employs TRBV7-6 and TRBJ2-3; 10 bases match TRBD2. This CDR3 region has 16 residues. J was trimmed by 0 bases and V by 5 bases; bases with no gene match: 5. Germline V CDR1 and CDR2: SGHVS, FNYEAQ. In DNA form, the CDR3 reads TGTGCCAGCAGCACATCAGCGGGGGGGAGCACAGATACGCAGTATTTT. It encodes CASSTSAGGSTDTQYF.

This clonotype has only a few counts. CDR3 protein: CASSLTGPEGEQYV. The CDR3 DNA follows: TGTGCCAGCAGTTTGACAGGCCCGGAAGGCGAGCAGTACGTC. The chain links TRBV12-3 or TRBV12-4 to TRBJ2-7, with D perhaps TRBD1 (6 bases). The length of the CDR3 is 14 residues. V was pared by 3 bases and J by 6 bases, with 15 bases between.

V and J are TRBV24-1 and TRBJ2-1, with 8 bases fitting TRBD2. The CDR3 covers 12 residues. Germline CDR1 KGHDR, CDR2 SFDVKD. J gave up 6 bases and V 7 bases, and 1 base lay outside the gene matches. The CDR3 sequence is CATRAGGNEQFF. The CDR3 bases are TGTGCCACCAGGGCGGGGGGCAATGAGCAGTTCTTC.

There are many counts of this clonotype. This sequence joins TRBV10-3 and TRBJ2-3; D might be TRBD1 or TRBD2, each matching 5 bases. CDR3 length: 15 amino acids. Looked up from germline, CDR1 is ENHRY and CDR2 is SYGVKD. V was trimmed by 10 bases and J by 3 bases, leaving 20 bases between them. The CDR3 coding sequence is TGTGCCACCTGGGGCAATAGAGGGGAAACAGATACGCAGTATTTT. It yields the protein CATWGNRGETDTQYF.

As regards this clonotype: One end of the junction varies from germline; a read error may be responsible. The J gene is TRBJ1-2, the V gene TRBV27; 8 positions match TRBD1. Per the germline V gene, CDR1 is MNHEY and CDR2 is SMNVEV (reference sequence). This CDR3 region has 13 residues. CDR3 in DNA: TGTGCCAACAGTTCGGGACAGGCGCATGGCTACACCTTC. The encoded protein is CANSSGQAHGYTF.

This clonotype was seen more than once but under ten times. The chain is built from TRBV12-3 or TRBV12-4 and TRBJ1-4; 7 nucleotides line up with TRBD1. V was clipped by 3 bases and J by 0 bases; unmatched bases: 10. This CDR3 has 18 residues. CDR3 bases: TGTGCCAGCAGTTTTGAGGGGACAGCGTACACAACTAATGAAAAACTGTTTTTT. Translated, it gives CASSFEGTAYTTNEKLFF.

As regards this clonotype: This may arise from a read error, as a much more abundant clone is one base away. The chain carries TRBV7-2 and TRBJ2-1; D is perhaps TRBD2 (7 bases). Germline CDR1 reads SGHTA; CDR2 reads FQGNSA. The CDR3 sequence is 16 residues long. Deletions cut 5 bases from V and 8 bases from J, with 22 bases between. CDR3 protein: CASSLTRGARWYEQFF. DNA for the CDR3: TGTGCCAGCAGCCTTACACGGGGGGCCCGCTGGTATGAGCAGTTCTTC.

V is TRBV7-9 and J is TRBJ2-5; D uncertain. The CDR3 covers 12 residues. Germline CDR1 and CDR2: SEHNR and FQNEAQ (reference sequence). Trimming shortened V by 1 base and J by 9 bases, and 9 bases separated the two germline ends. In DNA form, the CDR3 reads TGTGCCAGCAGCTTAGGTTCACGGGCCCAGTACTTC. Its protein product is CASSLGSRAQYF.

This chain joins TRBV15 and TRBJ1-2; 12 nucleotides align to TRBD1. Germline V gene lookup returns CDR1 LNHNV and CDR2 YYDKDF (reference sequence). The CDR3 spans 16 residues. The V gene end was trimmed by 5 bases and the J gene end by 4 bases; junction bases not matched to a gene: 8. The CDR3: CATSSGTGGSPYGYTF. The CDR3 nucleotides read TGTGCCACCAGCTCCGGGACAGGGGGCTCCCCCTATGGCTACACCTTC.

The rearrangement joins TRBV12-3 or TRBV12-4 to TRBJ2-5; D is possibly TRBD2 (5 bases). Trimming pared 2 bases from V and 1 base from J, leaving 8 bases between. The CDR3 is 14 residues long. DNA for the CDR3: TGTGCCAGCAGTTTAAGGACTTTCCAAGAGACCCAGTACTTC. Translation: CASSLRTFQETQYF.

V and J are TRBV6-4 and TRBJ1-2; no clear D gene. Trimming left V 6 bases short and J 6 bases short, with 8 bases between. The CDR3 has 11 amino acids. CDR1 and CDR2 from the germline V gene are MRHNA and SNTAGT. The CDR3 coding sequence is TGTGCCAGCAGAGGAGGGAATGGCTACACCTTC. Protein: CASRGGNGYTF.